The 17 T cell receptor beta chains given below trace back to one sample, sequenced in a study of T cells in Graves' hyperthyroidism and ophthalmopathy. Researchers took RNA transcripts and amplified the TCR beta CDR3 regions from them. Primed by the HTBI set, a first-round RT-PCR was run on the TCR CDR3. TCRdb ran MiXCR on the multiplex PCR reads and lists one entry per CDR3 protein. This table holds roughly 500,000 distinct CDR3 sequences, roughly a sixth found once. The sequenced sample consisted of blood. These receptors originate from a woman aged 25 to 39 with Graves' ophthalmopathy.

This clonotype was counted many times. This rearrangement joins TRBV7-3 to TRBJ2-5; either TRBD1 or TRBD2 may supply D (6 bases each). V dropped 1 base and J dropped 1 base, with 10 bases sitting between them. CDR3 length equals 15 residues. Germline loops: CDR1 SGHTA, CDR2 FQGTGA. This CDR3 is CASSLRGALQETQYF. The CDR3 DNA reads as TGTGCCAGCAGCTTAAGGGGGGCGCTCCAAGAGACCCAGTACTTC.

The DNA of the CDR3 is TGCAGCGCTGGGGACAGCCTGGCTCAAGGAAAACTGTTTTTT. This translates into CSAGDSLAQGKLFF. The rearrangement joins TRBV29-1 to TRBJ1-4; TRBD1 agrees at 7 bases. Germline V gene sequence: CDR1 SQVTM, CDR2 ANQGSEA. The CDR3 runs to 14 residues. Losses at the gene ends were 7 bases for V and 10 bases for J; bases not matched to a gene: 15.

The genes are TRBV6-2 or TRBV6-3 and TRBJ2-1, with TRBD2 matching over 7 bases. In germline, CDR1 is MNHEY, CDR2 SVGEGT. CDR3 size: 15 residues. Trimming removed 5 bases from V and 3 bases from J; junction bases left unmatched: 7. DNA for the CDR3: TGTGCCAGCAGTCCTAGCGGACTATACTACAATGAGCAGTTCTTC. Amino acids: CASSPSGLYYNEQFF.

The V gene is TRBV28, the J gene TRBJ2-2; D is possibly TRBD1 (5 bases). The CDR3 is made up of 12 amino acids. Germline loops: CDR1 MDHEN, CDR2 SYDVKM. V was clipped by 6 bases and J by 14 bases, with 16 bases between them. The CDR3 DNA reads TGTGCCAGCAGCTCCCAGCCAAGGGGACTGTTTTTT. Translating gives CASSSQPRGLFF.

J is TRBJ2-7 and V is TRBV6-1; 10 bases align to TRBD2. J lost 7 bases, V lost 3 bases, and 9 bases had no gene match. Germline V gene lookup returns CDR1 MNHNS and CDR2 SASEGT. The CDR3 contains 15 residues. In nucleotides, the CDR3 is TGTGCCAGCAGTGAGCTGACTAGCGGGCGAGGGGAGCAGTACTTC. It encodes CASSELTSGRGEQYF.

This rearrangement joins TRBV28 to TRBJ2-1, with TRBD1 identical over 7 bases. The CDR3 is made up of 18 amino acids. The germline V gene has CDR1 MDHEN and CDR2 SYDVKM. The V segment lost 3 bases and the J segment 5 bases; nucleotides outside the gene matches: 16. CDR3 region: CASSFPGTVQNLNNEQFF. Here the CDR3 DNA reads TGTGCCAGCAGTTTCCCCGGGACAGTGCAGAACTTAAACAATGAGCAGTTCTTC.

At least ten counts were recorded for this clonotype. The chain couples TRBV12-3 or TRBV12-4 to TRBJ1-1, with 7 bases aligning to TRBD1. V gave up 5 bases and J gave up 10 bases; unmatched junction bases: 7. The CDR3 extends over 12 amino acids. In DNA, the CDR3 is TGTGCCAGCAGTCTAACGAACAGGGGAGCTTTCTTT. It yields the protein CASSLTNRGAFF.

The genes are TRBV27 and TRBJ2-2; D possibly corresponds to TRBD2 (7 bases). The germline V and J ends were trimmed by 5 bases and 3 bases, with 16 bases remaining between them. CDR1 is MNHEY and CDR2 is SMNVEV in the germline V gene (reference sequence). CDR3 size: 16 residues. This CDR3 reads CASSKTGGAHTGELFF. CDR3 coding DNA: TGTGCCAGCAGTAAAACTGGGGGGGCGCACACCGGGGAGCTGTTTTTT.

This clonotype has just a few counts. V is TRBV11-2 and J is TRBJ1-1; D is possibly TRBD1 (6 bases). With 5 bases removed from V and 4 bases from J, the gap between germline ends came to 20 bases. Looked up from germline, CDR1 is SGHAT and CDR2 is FQNNGV. CDR3 length equals 16 residues. The CDR3, as DNA: TGTGCCAGCAGCCAACCTCCGGGACAACGACGCACTGAAGCTTTCTTT. Translated: CASSQPPGQRRTEAFF.

The chain joins TRBV20-1 to TRBJ1-5; 7 nucleotides match TRBD1. Trimming took 5 bases from V and 5 from J; bases not matched to a gene: 9. Germline V gene data show CDR1 as DFQATT and CDR2 as SNEGSKA (reference sequence). The CDR3 length is 14 residues. The CDR3 region is CSAPDRTADQPQHF. The CDR3 nucleotides read TGCAGTGCTCCGGACAGGACCGCCGATCAGCCCCAGCATTTT.

This clonotype has a count of ten or more. The CDR3 loop reads CASSLYGDSGSIQYF. CDR3 in DNA: TGTGCCAGCAGTTTATACGGGGATAGCGGGAGTATCCAGTACTTC. The chain carries TRBV28 and TRBJ2-5; 9 bases line up with TRBD2. Per germline, CDR1 MDHEN and CDR2 SYDVKM. J was trimmed by 10 bases and V by 1 base; bases with no gene match: 10. This CDR3 has 15 residues.

The chain employs TRBV7-2 and TRBJ1-3; D unclear. The CDR3 contains 13 residues. CDR1 and CDR2 (germline): SGHTA, FQGNSA. Trimming shortened V by 6 bases and J by 8 bases, and 14 bases separated the two germline ends. CDR3 sequence: CASRVGREYTIYF. DNA of the CDR3: TGTGCCAGCAGAGTCGGCCGGGAGTACACCATATATTTT.

In this sample, this clonotype turned up many times. The chain has TRBV6-5 and TRBJ2-3; TRBD2 is a possible D gene (5 bases). The CDR3 is 15 residues long. Trimming shortened V by 1 base and J by 0 bases, and 8 bases separated the two germline ends. Germline CDR1 reads MNHEY; CDR2 reads SVGAGI. CDR3 region: CASSYLRASTDTQYF. CDR3 DNA sequence: TGTGCCAGCAGTTACTTGAGGGCTAGCACAGATACGCAGTATTTT.

The chain couples TRBV7-6 to TRBJ2-5; 11 bases fit TRBD1. The CDR3 contains 15 residues. Germline V gene sequence: CDR1 SGHVS, CDR2 FNYEAQ. The V segment lost 4 bases and the J segment 4 bases; nucleotides outside the gene matches: 5. Written as DNA, the CDR3 is TGTGCCAGCAGCTCTGTCGGGACAGGGGGAGAGACCCAGTACTTC. Translation gives CASSSVGTGGETQYF.

This rearrangement joins TRBV28 to TRBJ1-1; D unclear. The V end was cut by 4 bases, the J end by 4 bases, with 31 bases between. The CDR3 spans 20 residues. Germline loops: CDR1 MDHEN, CDR2 SYDVKM. The CDR3 coding sequence is TGTGCCAGCAGTTCCCACCCGAACGAGGACGTCTTTAGGTCAAGCACTGAAGCTTTCTTT. Translated: CASSSHPNEDVFRSSTEAFF.

There are a few counts of this clonotype. This chain joins TRBV18 and TRBJ2-2; D may be TRBD1 or TRBD2 (5 bases each). Between the trimmed V and J ends, which lost 4 bases and 3 bases, there was a span of 9 bases. Germline V CDR1 and CDR2: KGHSH, LQKENI. This CDR3 is built from 14 residues. The CDR3 is CASSQGTDTGELFF. Written as DNA, the CDR3 is TGTGCCAGCTCACAGGGGACGGACACCGGGGAGCTGTTTTTT. Together with reference TRBV18 and TRBJ2-2, the CDR3 gives the full variable domain: NAGVMQNPRHLVRRRGQEARLRCSPMKGHSHVYWYRQLPEEGLKFMVYLQKENIIDESGMPKERFSAEFPKEGPSILRIQQVVRGDSAAYFCASSQGTDTGELFFGEGSRLTVL.

The rearrangement joins TRBV6-2 or TRBV6-3 to TRBJ2-5; D uncertain. The germline V gene encodes CDR1 MNHEY and CDR2 SVGEGT. The CDR3 consists of 13 residues. Trimming removed 4 bases from V and 5 bases from J, with 11 bases in between. The CDR3 sequence is CASSFIPPETQYF. CDR3 sequence (DNA): TGTGCCAGCAGTTTCATACCTCCCGAGACCCAGTACTTC.